One T cell receptor (beta chain) is described in this entry. The antigen remains unidentified. Germline V gene lookup returns CDR1 MNHNS and CDR2 SASEGT. V lost 1 base, J lost 5 bases, and 8 bases stayed unmatched. The CDR3 spans 16 residues. This record belongs to a study of cytomegalovirus exposure and HLA in healthy donors. Study-wide results and limits: Earlier results showed most TCR beta V segments being productive about 90% or about 30% of the time. A later analysis, which compared TCR beta chains of equal frequency, found the HLA-associated ones more clonally expanded. Using a false discovery rate of 0.05, a later analysis showed that some 16,000 TCR beta sequences were associated with HLA alleles. One variant, a missense change in DCLRE1C, was linked in a later analysis to TCR beta V- and J-gene trimming.

PCR primers comprised 60 Vbeta and 13 Jbeta primers. Sequencing used immunoSEQ multiplex PCR; TCRdb keeps in-frame clones, though not all of them. The table lists 160,000 or so clones, around 82% of them singletons. The TCR comes from a man aged 30-40 years in good health and CMV-seronegative. This rearrangement joins TRBV6-1 to TRBJ2-5, with 9 bases fitting TRBD1. The source material was PBMCs. The CDR3: CASSEGTYRGLETQYF. The CDR3 nucleotides are TGTGCCAGCAGTGAAGGGACGTACAGGGGGCTGGAGACCCAGTACTTC.